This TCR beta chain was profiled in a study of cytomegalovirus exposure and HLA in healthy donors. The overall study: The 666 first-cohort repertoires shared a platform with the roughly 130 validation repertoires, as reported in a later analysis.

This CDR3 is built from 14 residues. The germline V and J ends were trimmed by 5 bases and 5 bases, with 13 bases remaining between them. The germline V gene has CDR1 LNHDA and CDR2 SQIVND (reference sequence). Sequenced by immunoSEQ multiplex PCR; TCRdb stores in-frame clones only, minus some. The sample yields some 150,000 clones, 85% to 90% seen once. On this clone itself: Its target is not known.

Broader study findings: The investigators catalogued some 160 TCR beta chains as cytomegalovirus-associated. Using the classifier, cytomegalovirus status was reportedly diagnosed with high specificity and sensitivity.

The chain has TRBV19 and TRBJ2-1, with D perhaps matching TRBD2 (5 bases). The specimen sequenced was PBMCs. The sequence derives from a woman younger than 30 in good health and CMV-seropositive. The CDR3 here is CASSFLATDNEQFF. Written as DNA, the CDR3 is TGTGCCAGTAGTTTCCTAGCCACAGACAATGAGCAGTTCTTC.